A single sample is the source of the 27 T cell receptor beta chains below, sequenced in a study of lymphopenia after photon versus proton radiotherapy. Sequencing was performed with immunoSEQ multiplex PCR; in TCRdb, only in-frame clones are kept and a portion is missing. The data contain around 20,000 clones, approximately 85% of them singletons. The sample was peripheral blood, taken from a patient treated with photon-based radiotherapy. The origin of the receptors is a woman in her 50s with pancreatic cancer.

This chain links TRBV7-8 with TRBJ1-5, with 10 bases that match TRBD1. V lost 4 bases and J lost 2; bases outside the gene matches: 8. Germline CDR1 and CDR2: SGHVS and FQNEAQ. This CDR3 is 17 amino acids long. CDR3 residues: CASSYTTGQGGNQPQHF. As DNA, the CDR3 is TGTGCCAGCAGCTACACCACAGGACAGGGGGGCAATCAGCCCCAGCATTTT.

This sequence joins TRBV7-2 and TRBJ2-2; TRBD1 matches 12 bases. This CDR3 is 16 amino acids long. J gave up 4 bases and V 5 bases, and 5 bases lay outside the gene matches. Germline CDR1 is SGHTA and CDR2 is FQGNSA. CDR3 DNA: TGTGCCAGCAGCCCCCGGGACAGGGGGCTCACCGGGGAGCTGTTTTTT. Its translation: CASSPRDRGLTGELFF.

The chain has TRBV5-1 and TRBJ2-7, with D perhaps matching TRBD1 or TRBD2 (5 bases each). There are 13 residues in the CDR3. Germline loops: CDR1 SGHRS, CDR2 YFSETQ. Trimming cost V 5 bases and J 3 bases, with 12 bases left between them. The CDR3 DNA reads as TGCGCCAGCAGGCAGGGAGCAGACTACGAGCAGTACTTC. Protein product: CASRQGADYEQYF. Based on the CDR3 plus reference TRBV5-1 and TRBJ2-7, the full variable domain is KAGVTQTPRYLIKTRGQQVTLSCSPISGHRSVSWYQQTPGQGLQFLFEYFSETQRNKGNFPGRFSGRQFSNSRSEMNVSTLELGDSALYLCASRQGADYEQYFGPGTRLTVT.

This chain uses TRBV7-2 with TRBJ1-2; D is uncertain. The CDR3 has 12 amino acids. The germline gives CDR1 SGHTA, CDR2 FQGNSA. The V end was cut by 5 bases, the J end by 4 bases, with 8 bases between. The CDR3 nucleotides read TGTGCCAGCAGCCGAGAAGTCTATGGCTACACCTTC. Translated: CASSREVYGYTF.

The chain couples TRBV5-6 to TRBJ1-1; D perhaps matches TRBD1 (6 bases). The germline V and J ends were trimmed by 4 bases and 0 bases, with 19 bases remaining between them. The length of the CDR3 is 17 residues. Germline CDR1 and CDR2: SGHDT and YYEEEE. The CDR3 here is CASSPGQLRLMNTEAFF. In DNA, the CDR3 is TGTGCCAGCAGCCCGGGACAACTCAGGCTCATGAACACTGAAGCTTTCTTT.

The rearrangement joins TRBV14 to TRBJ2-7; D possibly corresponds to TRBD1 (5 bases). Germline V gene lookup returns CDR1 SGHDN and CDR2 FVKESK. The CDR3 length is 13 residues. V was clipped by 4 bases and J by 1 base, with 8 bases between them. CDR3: CASSPDTSYEQYF. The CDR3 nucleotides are TGTGCCAGCAGCCCGGACACGTCCTACGAGCAGTACTTC.

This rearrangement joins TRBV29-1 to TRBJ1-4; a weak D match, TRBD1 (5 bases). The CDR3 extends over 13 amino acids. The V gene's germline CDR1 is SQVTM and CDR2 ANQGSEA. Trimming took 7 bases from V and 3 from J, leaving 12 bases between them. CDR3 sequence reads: CSGQGGPNEKLFF. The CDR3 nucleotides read TGCAGCGGCCAGGGTGGGCCTAATGAAAAACTGTTTTTT.

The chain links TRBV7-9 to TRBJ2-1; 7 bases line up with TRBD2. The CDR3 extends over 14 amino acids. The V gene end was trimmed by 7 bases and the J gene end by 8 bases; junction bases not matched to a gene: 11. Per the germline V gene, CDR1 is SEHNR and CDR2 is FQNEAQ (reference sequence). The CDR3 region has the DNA TGTGCCAGCACCCAGATACGGGGGGAGGATGAGCAGTTCTTC. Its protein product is CASTQIRGEDEQFF.

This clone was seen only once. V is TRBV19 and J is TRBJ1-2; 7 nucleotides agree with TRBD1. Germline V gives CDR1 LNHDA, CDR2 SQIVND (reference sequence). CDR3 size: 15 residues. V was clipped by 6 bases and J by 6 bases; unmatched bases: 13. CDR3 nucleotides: TGTGCCAGTAGCCAAATGACAGGGTATTATGATGGCTACACCTTC. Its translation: CASSQMTGYYDGYTF.

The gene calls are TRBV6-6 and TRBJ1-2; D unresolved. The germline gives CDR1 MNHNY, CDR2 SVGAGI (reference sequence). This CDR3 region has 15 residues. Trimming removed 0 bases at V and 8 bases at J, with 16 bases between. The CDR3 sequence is CASSYSGTDYEGYTF. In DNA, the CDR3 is TGTGCCAGCAGTTACTCCGGAACGGACTATGAAGGCTACACCTTC.

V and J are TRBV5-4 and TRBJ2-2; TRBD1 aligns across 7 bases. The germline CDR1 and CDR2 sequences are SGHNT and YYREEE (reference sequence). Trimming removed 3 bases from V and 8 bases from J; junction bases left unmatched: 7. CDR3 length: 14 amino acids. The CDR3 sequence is CASSSGQRSGELFF. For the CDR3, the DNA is TGTGCCAGCAGCTCGGGACAGCGGTCGGGGGAGCTGTTTTTT.

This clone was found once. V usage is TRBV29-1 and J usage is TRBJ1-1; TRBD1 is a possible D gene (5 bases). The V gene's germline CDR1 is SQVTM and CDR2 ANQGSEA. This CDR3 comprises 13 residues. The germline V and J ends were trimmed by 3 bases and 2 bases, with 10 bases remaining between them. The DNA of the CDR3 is TGCAGCGTTGAGGCCGGGGCTAACACTGAAGCTTTCTTT. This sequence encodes CSVEAGANTEAFF.

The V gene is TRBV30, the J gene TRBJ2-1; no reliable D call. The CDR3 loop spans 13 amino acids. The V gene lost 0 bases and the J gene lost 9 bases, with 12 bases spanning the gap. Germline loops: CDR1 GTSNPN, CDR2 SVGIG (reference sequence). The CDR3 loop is CAWSVRRQGEQFF. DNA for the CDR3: TGTGCCTGGAGTGTAAGGCGGCAAGGTGAGCAGTTCTTC. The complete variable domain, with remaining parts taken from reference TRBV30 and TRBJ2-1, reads SQTIHQWPATLVQPVGSPLSLECTVEGTSNPNLYWYRQAAGRGLQLLFYSVGIGQISSEVPQNLSASRPQDRQFILSSKKLLLSDSGFYLCAWSVRRQGEQFFGPGTRLTVL.

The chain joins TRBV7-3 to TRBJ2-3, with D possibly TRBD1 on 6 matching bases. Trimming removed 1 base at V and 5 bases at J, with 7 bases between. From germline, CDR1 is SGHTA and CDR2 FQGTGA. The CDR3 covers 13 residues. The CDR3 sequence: CASSLIQGDTQYF. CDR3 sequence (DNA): TGTGCCAGCAGCTTAATACAGGGAGATACGCAGTATTTT.

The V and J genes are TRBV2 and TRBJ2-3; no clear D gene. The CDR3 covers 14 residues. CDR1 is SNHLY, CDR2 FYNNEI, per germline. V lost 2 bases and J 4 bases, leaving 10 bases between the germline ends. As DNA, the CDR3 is TGTGCCAGCAGTGAAAATCCGACGGCAGATACGCAGTATTTT. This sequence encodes CASSENPTADTQYF.

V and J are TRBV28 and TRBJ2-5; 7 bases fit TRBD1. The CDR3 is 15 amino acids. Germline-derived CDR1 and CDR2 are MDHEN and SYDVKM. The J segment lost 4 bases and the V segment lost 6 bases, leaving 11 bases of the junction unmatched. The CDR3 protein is CASRSNRGSIETQYF. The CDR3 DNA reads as TGTGCCAGCAGGTCCAACAGGGGATCCATAGAGACCCAGTACTTC.

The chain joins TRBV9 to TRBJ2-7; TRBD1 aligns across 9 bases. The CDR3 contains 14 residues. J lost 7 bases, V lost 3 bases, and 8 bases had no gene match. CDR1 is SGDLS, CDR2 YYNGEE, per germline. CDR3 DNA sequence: TGTGCCAGCAGCGCCCTACAGGGGGCGGGGGAGCAGTACTTC. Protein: CASSALQGAGEQYF.

The DNA of the CDR3 is TGCAGCGTTGAAGATAACACCCTCGGGGGCTACACCTTC. Encoded protein: CSVEDNTLGGYTF. The rearrangement uses TRBV29-1 and TRBJ1-2; D is uncertain. The CDR3 runs to 13 residues. Trimming stripped 0 bases from V and 8 bases from J, with 13 bases between. The germline CDR1 and CDR2 sequences are SQVTM and ANQGSEA. The whole variable domain, filled in from reference TRBV29-1 and TRBJ1-2, reads SAVISQKPSRDICQRGTSLTIQCQVDSQVTMMFWYRQQPGQSLTLIATANQGSEATYESGFVIDKFPISRPNLTFSTLTVSNMSPEDSSIYLCSVEDNTLGGYTFGSGTRLTVV.

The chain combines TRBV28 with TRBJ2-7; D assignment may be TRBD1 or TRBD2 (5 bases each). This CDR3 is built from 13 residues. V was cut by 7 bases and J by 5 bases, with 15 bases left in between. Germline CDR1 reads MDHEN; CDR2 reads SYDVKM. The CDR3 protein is CASMGPLAHEQYF. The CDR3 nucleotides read TGTGCCAGCATGGGACCTTTAGCCCACGAGCAGTACTTC.

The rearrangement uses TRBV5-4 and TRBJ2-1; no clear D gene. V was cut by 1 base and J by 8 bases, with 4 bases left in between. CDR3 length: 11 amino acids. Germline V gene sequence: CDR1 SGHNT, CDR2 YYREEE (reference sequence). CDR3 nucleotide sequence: TGTGCCAGCAGCTTGATGGATGAGCAGTTCTTC. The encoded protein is CASSLMDEQFF.

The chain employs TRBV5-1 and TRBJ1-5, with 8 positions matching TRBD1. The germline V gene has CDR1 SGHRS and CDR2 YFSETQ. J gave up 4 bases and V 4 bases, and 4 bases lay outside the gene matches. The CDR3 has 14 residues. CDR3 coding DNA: TGCGCCAGCAGCCCCGGACAGGGTAATCAGCCCCAGCATTTT. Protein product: CASSPGQGNQPQHF. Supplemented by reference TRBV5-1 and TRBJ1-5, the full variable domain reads KAGVTQTPRYLIKTRGQQVTLSCSPISGHRSVSWYQQTPGQGLQFLFEYFSETQRNKGNFPGRFSGRQFSNSRSEMNVSTLELGDSALYLCASSPGQGNQPQHFGDGTRLSIL.

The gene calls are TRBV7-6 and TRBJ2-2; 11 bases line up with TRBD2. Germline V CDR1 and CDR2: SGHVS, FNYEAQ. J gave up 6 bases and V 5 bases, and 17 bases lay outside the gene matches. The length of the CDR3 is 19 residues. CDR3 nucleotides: TGTGCCAGCAGCCTGGAACTAGCGGGAGTAAAGATAGCCGCCGGGGAGCTGTTTTTT. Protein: CASSLELAGVKIAAGELFF.

CDR3 nucleotide sequence: TGTGCCAGCACCAAAAGCCCGGAGACAGGCAGCGAGCAGTACTTC. As protein: CASTKSPETGSEQYF. V gene TRBV6-5 combines with J gene TRBJ2-7; TRBD1 is a possible D gene (6 bases). Trimming pared 7 bases from V and 6 bases from J, leaving 22 bases between. Germline V lookup: CDR1 MNHEY, CDR2 SVGAGI. This CDR3 contains 15 residues.

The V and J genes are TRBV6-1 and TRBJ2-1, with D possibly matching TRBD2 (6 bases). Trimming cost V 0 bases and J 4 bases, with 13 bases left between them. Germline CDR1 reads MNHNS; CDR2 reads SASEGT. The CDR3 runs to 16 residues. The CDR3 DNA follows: TGTGCCAGCAGTGAAGCGCCGGCGGGGAGTTACAATGAGCAGTTCTTC. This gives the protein CASSEAPAGSYNEQFF.

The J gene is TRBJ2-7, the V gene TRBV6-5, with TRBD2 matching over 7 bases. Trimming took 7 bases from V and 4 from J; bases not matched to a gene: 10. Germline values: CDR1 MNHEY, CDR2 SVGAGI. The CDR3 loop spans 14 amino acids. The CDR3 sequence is CASKASGGFYEQYF. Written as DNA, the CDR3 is TGTGCCAGCAAGGCTAGCGGAGGCTTTTACGAGCAGTACTTC.

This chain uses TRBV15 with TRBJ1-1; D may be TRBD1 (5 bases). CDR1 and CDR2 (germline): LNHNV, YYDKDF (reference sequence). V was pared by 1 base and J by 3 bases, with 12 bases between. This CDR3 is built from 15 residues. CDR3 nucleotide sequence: TGTGCCACCAGCAGAGGGGACGGCCCGTACACTGAAGCTTTCTTT. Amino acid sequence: CATSRGDGPYTEAFF. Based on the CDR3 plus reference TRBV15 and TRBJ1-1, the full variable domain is DAMVIQNPRYQVTQFGKPVTLSCSQTLNHNVMYWYQQKSSQAPKLLFHYYDKDFNNEADTPDNFQSRRPNTSFCFLDIRSPGLGDTAMYLCATSRGDGPYTEAFFGQGTRLTVV.

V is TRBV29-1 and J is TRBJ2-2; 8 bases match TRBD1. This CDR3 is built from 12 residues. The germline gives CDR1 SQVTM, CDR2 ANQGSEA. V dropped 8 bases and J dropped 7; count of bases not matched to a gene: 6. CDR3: CSSRTGNGELFF. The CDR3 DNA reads TGCAGCTCCCGGACAGGGAACGGGGAGCTGTTTTTT.